A selection of T cell receptor beta chains follows, all from one sample in a study of cytomegalovirus exposure and HLA in healthy donors. Sequencing used immunoSEQ multiplex PCR; TCRdb keeps in-frame clones, though not all of them. The sample includes some 70,000 clones, 70% to 80% of them seen just once. Source material: PBMCs. These receptors all stem from a man younger than 30 in good health and CMV-seronegative. Both conserved end residues are trimmed from each CDR3. Clone size appears in some rows only: once, few, many, or a class for an expanded clone.

V	J	size	CDR3
TRBV28	TRBJ1-1	.	ASSVPGGMNTEAF
TRBV7-9	TRBJ2-2	once	ASRQGNTGELF
TRBV30	TRBJ2-2	.	AWSAGQGAWGGELF
TRBV28	TRBJ1-3	.	ASNGASGGNTIY
TRBV9	TRBJ1-2	.	ASSGILVDGGYT
TRBV29-1	TRBJ1-5	.	SARQGGNQPQH
TRBV10-1	TRBJ1-1	.	ASTRDRVDTEAF
TRBV6-1	TRBJ2-1	.	ASSETGGWDEQF
TRBV18	TRBJ1-2	.	ASSPRVENDYGYT
TRBV19	TRBJ2-1	.	ASSKTGRSYNEQF
TRBV7-9	TRBJ2-3	.	ASIDRAGDTQY
TRBV7-9	TRBJ1-2	few	ASSLLLNDRGRGGYT
TRBV7-2	TRBJ1-1	once	ASSLGRVTTEAF
TRBV7-9	TRBJ1-4	.	ASSLGREAEKLF
TRBV28	.	.	ASRPGTGGDEQY
TRBV5-1	TRBJ1-6	.	ASSLGTIPLH
TRBV5-1	TRBJ2-5	.	ASSLRTSGGQQETQY
TRBV5-6	TRBJ1-6	.	ASSLGGYNSPLH
TRBV5-6	TRBJ1-4	.	ASSPQGEVEKLF
TRBV5-1	TRBJ2-1	few	ASSFDRSDYNEQF
TRBV21-1	TRBJ2-5	once	ASSPGTGGRETQY
TRBV4-1	TRBJ2-7	.	ASSQVLSGGQYEQY
TRBV6-6	TRBJ2-3	.	ASSYSRVTDTQY
TRBV11-1	TRBJ1-4	.	ASSRLTGLGEKLF
TRBV27	TRBJ2-4	.	ASRPMTGGKNIQY
TRBV6-5	TRBJ1-1	once	ASSRRQGNTEAF
TRBV29-1	TRBJ1-1	.	SVFDRALSNTEAF
TRBV5-4	TRBJ2-2	.	ASSLANRGTGELF
TRBV19	TRBJ1-5	few	ASSIGTGGYQPQH
TRBV6-6	TRBJ1-5	once	ASSYGRLLGGQPQH
TRBV20-1	TRBJ1-1	.	SAKGLGRAF
TRBV27	TRBJ2-7	.	ASSFGGIAGGYEQY
TRBV4-2	TRBJ2-7	.	ASSQDYAFEQY
TRBV6-6	TRBJ1-6	.	ASSLSGTEASPLH
TRBV6-6	TRBJ1-1	.	ASSSPDRGLRTEAF
TRBV5-6	TRBJ1-2	.	ASSPWDRGAGGYT
TRBV7-2	TRBJ1-2	few	ASSPARGRNNYGYT
TRBV6-1	TRBJ1-3	.	ASSDGGPGNTIY
TRBV28	TRBJ1-5	few	ASSFGGGGQPQH
TRBV28	TRBJ2-2	.	ASSGSGGTGELF
TRBV5-6	TRBJ1-6	.	ASSLGRGGYNSPLH
TRBV15	TRBJ2-1	.	ATSRQGQGSYNEQF
TRBV11-2	TRBJ2-7	.	ASSLVRGQGAGEQY
TRBV7-9	TRBJ1-6	.	ASSFRDSDPFYNSPLH
TRBV5-1	TRBJ1-6	.	ASSLAGSNSPLH
TRBV28	TRBJ2-7	.	ASSYWALQYEQY
TRBV11-2	TRBJ1-2	.	ASSLSGRGGSSGYT
TRBV9	TRBJ2-1	.	ASSAASGSSYNEQF
TRBV19	TRBJ1-5	.	ASRQTEGNQPQH
TRBV7-2	TRBJ1-2	.	ASSFRQYAYT
TRBV29-1	TRBJ1-4	.	SVEDSTTGADNEKLF
TRBV5-1	TRBJ2-2	few	ASSLAVQRNTGELF
TRBV28	TRBJ1-2	.	ASLQGASGYT
TRBV5-1	TRBJ1-2	.	ASSLGTGAGFVSGYT
TRBV2	TRBJ1-4	.	ASSERRANEKLF